This T cell receptor beta chain comes out of a study of beta chain features in type 1 diabetes (dated by TCRdb to 2016 to 2019). A note on the overall study: No differences in mean age, gender distribution, total cell number or subset yield were found between patients and healthy donors. Regulatory and stem cell-like memory subsets were obtained from only 8 patients and roughly eight healthy donors, while naive and central memory subsets were obtained from all 30 or so donors. In the study, recently diagnosed type 1 diabetes patients and matched healthy donors were compared on the TCRB repertoires of their sorted circulating CD4+ T cell subsets. Across all samples, some 110,000,000 sorted cells were examined, and cell number per subset correlated strongly with RNA yield.

Each donor gave one peripheral blood draw, around 0.12 L on average, collected into heparinised tubes. A BD FACSAria II and a panel including CD45RO, CCR7, CD25, CD127, CD95 and CD27 were used to sort naive, central memory, regulatory and stem cell-like memory CD4+ T cells. Every sorted population had a purity above 98%. Right away, PBMCs were isolated by Lymphoprep density gradient centrifugation and were stained directly, with no culture step. Samples were stained and sorted in pairs, with one healthy donor and one patient per experiment, so that batch effects were minimized. The entire isolated RNA was reverse transcribed using the High Capacity cDNA Reverse Transcription Kit, and thus expressed TCRB transcripts were sequenced. Naive, central memory and regulatory T cell samples underwent deep immunoSEQ sequencing, averaging about 3.57 million total reads per sample. Sorted cells were lysed in RLT buffer, and RNA was extracted using DNase-treated RNeasy Micro or Mini kits according to cell number. Each cell subset was processed separately to prevent cross-contamination, with patient and healthy donor samples processed together. The immunoSEQ multiplex PCR was used to amplify TCRB sequences from cDNA, yielding 87-bp fragments that span the CDR3 region. Sequencing of the amplicons was performed on the Illumina HiSeq platform. The paper's data handling went like this. PCR bias was corrected computationally using synthetic template baselines, and reads within Hamming distance 2 were collapsed, with unmergeable singletons discarded. Reads were aligned against IMGT so that V, D and J genes, CDR3 length and insertions or deletions at six rearrangement sites could be assigned. Within each subset, clonotype counts were normalized to sorted cell number, and only after that were true diversity and Gini coefficients computed with the tcR R package. Repertoire sharing was quantified using the overlap coefficient calculated on TCRB nucleotide sequences. Out-of-frame TCRB sequences from naive cells were analyzed as a proxy for the pre-selection repertoire. Here the immuneACCESS table is served through TCRdb, limited to in-frame sequences with V and J called. Missing clones are a known gap in these copies; in checked studies unresolved V genes cover under half, and the rest lacks a known reason. The V and J calls and clone size were taken over from that table, and D and trimming were inferred from the DNA. This sample lists hundreds of thousands of clones; over 12% were detected once. The ten largest make up roughly 0.04% of the sample.

Points the paper makes about the study in general: PCR might favor shorter templates, but patient and control samples were amplified and corrected together, so any skew would affect both groups equally. Patients with type 1 diabetes made fewer insertions and deleted more nucleotides at VDJ recombination sites, implying thymic rearrangement abnormalities. Because cDNA was sequenced instead of genomic DNA, highly expressing activated cells could be over-represented, though the groups showed no difference in activation or CD3 levels. Only small numbers of individuals were included in the HLA sub-analyses, which left unresolved whether HLA type had any influence on TCRB rearrangement. Naive, central memory and regulatory TCRB repertoires appeared to be more alike among patients than among healthy donors. A moderate but significant shortening of TCRB CDR3 length was observed in type 1 diabetes patients in all four CD4+ subsets.

Trimming removed 7 bases from V and 4 bases from J; the gene matches leave 5 bases unexplained. The CDR3 measures 13 amino acids from cysteine to phenylalanine. Just CDR3 DNA is preserved here, 39 bases in frame from base 1. Looking up the germline V gene yields CDR1 SQVTM and CDR2 ANQGSEA. This clone has just a few counts. Its antigen remains undetermined. No per-base quality is available; no much larger clone lies one base away. What was sequenced was naive CD4+ T cells from blood. Sample cell subset or site, as interpreted from the label and publication: true naive CD4+ T cells. This TCR was recovered from a man aged 18 to 30 with type 1 diabetes. The sequence is built from TRBV29-1 and TRBJ2-1, with 9 bases matching TRBD1. The nucleotide sequence reads TGCAGCGCCAGACAGGGGGAGTACAATGAGCAGTTCTTC. It translates as CSARQGEYNEQFF.